These 9 T cell receptor beta chains share one sample of origin, sequenced in a study of cytomegalovirus exposure and HLA in healthy donors. With 60 Vbeta and 13 Jbeta primers, the PCR was carried out. Some clones are missing from TCRdb's copy, which holds only in-frame ones; the method was immunoSEQ multiplex PCR. The sample has over 120,000 clones, approximately 84% seen once. Sequencing was carried out using PBMCs. The receptors shown here come from a woman aged 60 to 75 in good health and CMV-seropositive.

This chain joins TRBV7-2 and TRBJ2-2, with 14 bases lining up with TRBD2. This CDR3 contains 18 residues. The V segment lost 2 bases and the J segment 5 bases; nucleotides outside the gene matches: 7. The germline V gene encodes CDR1 SGHTA and CDR2 FQGNSA. CDR3 nucleotide sequence: TGTGCCAGCAGCTTAAGCGGGACTAGCGGGAGTGTTACCGGGGAGCTGTTTTTT. Its protein is CASSLSGTSGSVTGELFF.

The chain uses TRBV7-2 and TRBJ2-3, with D perhaps TRBD1 (5 bases). This CDR3 region has 17 residues. The V end lost 1 base, the J end lost 4 bases, and 18 bases lay between the germline ends. Looked up from germline, CDR1 is SGHTA and CDR2 is FQGNSA. CDR3 loop: CASSLGLGAGAADTQYF. The DNA for the CDR3 is TGTGCCAGCAGCTTAGGCCTAGGGGCCGGTGCCGCAGATACGCAGTATTTT.

This chain connects TRBV4-3 to TRBJ2-3; TRBD2 matches at 8 bases. Looked up from germline, CDR1 is LGHNA and CDR2 is YSLEER. Trimming cost V 3 bases and J 5 bases; bases outside gene matches: 16. The CDR3 is made up of 18 amino acids. CDR3 sequence reads: CASSQARVGTSVRDTQYF. The CDR3 bases are TGCGCCAGCAGCCAGGCTAGGGTGGGGACTAGTGTTCGAGATACGCAGTATTTT.

In its sample, this clone was seen a few times. This chain links TRBV30 with TRBJ2-7; 9 bases are shared with TRBD2. Per the germline V gene, CDR1 is GTSNPN and CDR2 is SVGIG (reference sequence). The ends lost 3 bases at V and 3 bases at J; junction bases unmatched: 6. This CDR3 is 14 amino acids long. CDR3 nucleotide sequence: TGTGCCTGGAGGTCTAGCGGGATTAGCTACGAGCAGTACTTC. Amino acid sequence: CAWRSSGISYEQYF.

The chain joins TRBV28 to TRBJ2-5, with D hard to call. The J call is uncertain, as TRBJ2-7 better fits the DNA end. The CDR3 spans 16 residues. The germline gives CDR1 MDHEN, CDR2 SYDVKM. CDR3 coding DNA: TGTGCCAGCAGTAGGCGTTCGAACAAAGTGTACTACGAGCAGTACTTC. This gives the protein CASSRRSNKVYYEQYF.

This chain connects TRBV4-3 to TRBJ1-3; 9 positions match TRBD1. J gave up 4 bases and V 8 bases, and 0 bases lay outside the gene matches. The CDR3 loop spans 12 amino acids. The germline V gene encodes CDR1 LGHNA and CDR2 YSLEER. The CDR3 loop is CASGTGGNTIYF. The DNA of the CDR3 is TGCGCCAGCGGGACAGGGGGAAACACCATATATTTT.

The chain combines TRBV4-3 with TRBJ2-5; possibly TRBD2 for D (6 bases). The CDR3 has 18 residues. Trimming removed 4 bases at V and 5 bases at J, with 26 bases between. Germline V gives CDR1 LGHNA, CDR2 YSLEER. CDR3 DNA: TGCGCCAGCAGCCTCCGCCCTCCTAGCGCTAGCCCCCCCGAGACCCAGTACTTC. Amino acid sequence: CASSLRPPSASPPETQYF.

The CDR3 loop is CASSEVGQGYEQYF. The CDR3 region has the DNA TGTGCCAGCAGTGAAGTGGGACAGGGTTACGAGCAGTACTTC. This chain connects TRBV2 to TRBJ2-7; 9 nucleotides align to TRBD1. After removal of 1 base from V and 4 bases from J, the junction contained 2 bases not matched to a gene. The CDR3 length is 14 residues. Germline CDR1 SNHLY, CDR2 FYNNEI.

The V and J genes are TRBV30 and TRBJ2-7; unclear D gene. This CDR3 is built from 12 residues. V shed 4 bases and J shed 4 bases, with 11 bases lying between them. Germline CDR1 GTSNPN, CDR2 SVGIG (reference sequence). CDR3 nucleotide sequence: TGTGCCTGGACCGCAGGCGCGTACGAGCAGTACTTC. As protein: CAWTAGAYEQYF.